This TCR beta chain was recovered during a study of T cell changes during pregnancy in multiple sclerosis. The CDR3 spans 16 residues. V was clipped by 0 bases and J by 8 bases; unmatched bases: 8. Germline CDR1 ENHRY, CDR2 SYGVKD. Some clones are missing from TCRdb's copy, which holds only in-frame ones; the method was immunoSEQ multiplex PCR. The data show more than 35,000 clones, about 91% seen once. The TCR was taken from a female donor with multiple sclerosis, enrolled in a pregnancy study. The source was CD8+ T cells from peripheral blood mononuclear cells, collected after pregnancy. The rearrangement joins TRBV10-3 to TRBJ2-1; TRBD2 aligns across 9 bases. CDR3 region: CAISESSGTSMYEQFF. CDR3 DNA: TGTGCCATCAGTGAGTCCTCCGGGACTAGCATGTATGAGCAGTTCTTC.